Following are 19 T cell receptor beta chains from one sample sequenced in a study of blood T cell repertoires in COVID-19. Sequenced by immunoSEQ multiplex PCR; TCRdb stores in-frame clones only, minus some. Among over 110,000 clones listed, 75% to 90% were seen once. The sample taken for sequencing was PBMCs or T cells enriched from blood (not recorded which). Source of these receptors: a man aged 45 to 65 in a cohort exposed to, infected with or recovered from COVID-19 (not recorded which).

The chain joins TRBV20-1 to TRBJ2-5, with D possibly TRBD1 on 6 matching bases. This CDR3 contains 11 residues. The germline V and J ends were trimmed by 6 bases and 3 bases, with 8 bases remaining between them. Germline CDR1 and CDR2: DFQATT and SNEGSKA (reference sequence). The CDR3 loop is CSASGEETQYF. The CDR3 DNA is TGCAGTGCGTCAGGGGAAGAGACCCAGTACTTC.

Remarks on this clone: Germline and junction disagree at one end, which may indicate a read error. CDR3 nucleotide sequence: TGTGCCAGCTCACCACCGTCGCGGGAGGGGGAAACTAGGTTT. This translates into CASSPPSREGETRF. The chain combines TRBV18 with TRBJ2-3; 9 bases are shared with TRBD2. CDR1 is KGHSH and CDR2 is LQKENI in the germline V gene. The CDR3 consists of 14 residues.

The chain combines TRBV5-8 with TRBJ2-7; a possible D gene is TRBD2 (7 bases). Germline assignment: CDR1 SGHTS and CDR2 YDEGEE. The CDR3 spans 15 residues. Between the trimmed V and J ends, which lost 6 bases and 1 base, there was a span of 17 bases. CDR3 nucleotide sequence: TGTGCCAGCACTAGGGGGGGGGTAGGGTCCTACGAGCAGTACTTC. Translated, it gives CASTRGGVGSYEQYF.

The chain joins TRBV19 to TRBJ2-5; TRBD2 is a possible D gene (6 bases). CDR1 LNHDA and CDR2 SQIVND come from the germline V gene (reference sequence). The CDR3 covers 13 residues. V was shortened by 4 bases and J by 3 bases, with 9 bases between the two germline ends. CDR3 in amino acids: CASSTAGKETQYF. The CDR3 DNA reads as TGTGCCAGTAGTACCGCGGGGAAAGAGACCCAGTACTTC.

The chain couples TRBV5-5 to TRBJ1-1; 7 bases map to TRBD1. Germline CDR1 and CDR2: SGHKS and YYEKEE (reference sequence). The CDR3 is 14 residues long. The J segment lost 0 bases and the V segment lost 2 bases, leaving 1 base of the junction unmatched. The CDR3 is CASSLTGVNTEAFF. The CDR3 DNA reads TGTGCCAGCAGCTTAACAGGGGTGAACACTGAAGCTTTCTTT.

J is TRBJ2-3 and V is TRBV3-1 (or the pseudogene TRBV3-2), with D maybe TRBD1 (5 bases). The CDR3 sequence is 14 residues long. Germline values: CDR1 LGHDT, CDR2 YNNKEL (reference sequence). The V gene lost 6 bases and the J gene lost 4 bases, with 14 bases spanning the gap. CDR3 bases: TGTGCCAGCAGTTACAGGTTTGCCGCAGATACGCAGTATTTT. Its translation is CASSYRFAADTQYF.

CDR3 protein: CASSWQGNQPQHF. The CDR3 DNA reads TGTGCCAGTAGTTGGCAGGGCAATCAGCCCCAGCATTTT. The V and J genes are TRBV19 and TRBJ1-5; D unclear. The CDR3 covers 13 residues. V gave up 5 bases and J gave up 2 bases, with 7 bases separating them. The V gene's germline CDR1 is LNHDA and CDR2 SQIVND (reference sequence).

This clone was seen only a few times. This chain connects TRBV18 to TRBJ1-1; D gene unclear. Trimming cost V 6 bases and J 5 bases, with 13 bases left between them. CDR1 and CDR2 (germline): KGHSH, LQKENI. The CDR3 is 13 amino acids. The CDR3 bases are TGTGCCAGCTCCCCCTACGAACAGACTGAAGCTTTCTTT. Translated: CASSPYEQTEAFF. The full variable domain, completed using reference TRBV18 and TRBJ1-1, is NAGVMQNPRHLVRRRGQEARLRCSPMKGHSHVYWYRQLPEEGLKFMVYLQKENIIDESGMPKERFSAEFPKEGPSILRIQQVVRGDSAAYFCASSPYEQTEAFFGQGTRLTVV.

The rearrangement links TRBV2 to TRBJ1-2, with D possibly matching TRBD1 (6 bases). This CDR3 has 12 amino acids. Germline CDR1 reads SNHLY; CDR2 reads FYNNEI. V was pared by 6 bases and J by 6 bases, with 11 bases between. The CDR3 DNA is TGTGCCAGCAGATTCCGACAGGATGGCTACACCTTC. This gives the protein CASRFRQDGYTF.

This clone was seen only once. The V and J genes are TRBV3-1 (or the pseudogene TRBV3-2) and TRBJ1-5, with D hard to call. CDR1 and CDR2 (germline): LGHDT, YNNKEL (reference sequence). This CDR3 spans 15 amino acids. V was trimmed by 1 base and J by 4 bases, leaving 11 bases between them. The CDR3: CASSQGTSTNQPQHF. Written as DNA, the CDR3 is TGTGCCAGCAGCCAAGGGACTTCGACGAATCAGCCCCAGCATTTT.

This clone has just a few counts. The V call is TRBV27, the J call TRBJ2-1; D might be TRBD2 (6 bases). Germline V gives CDR1 MNHEY, CDR2 SMNVEV (reference sequence). V lost 2 bases and J 3 bases, leaving 14 bases between the germline ends. The CDR3 is 16 residues long. The CDR3 sequence is CASSLKLAYLYNEQFF. The CDR3 DNA reads TGTGCCAGCAGTTTAAAACTAGCCTACCTCTACAATGAGCAGTTCTTC.

This rearrangement joins TRBV18 to TRBJ1-2, with 7 bases identical to TRBD1. The CDR3 spans 16 residues. Trimming at V came to 5 bases and at J to 4 bases, leaving 13 bases not matched to a gene. CDR1 and CDR2 from the germline V gene are KGHSH and LQKENI. CDR3: CASSRQGIRGFYGYTF. CDR3 nucleotide sequence: TGTGCCAGCTCAAGACAGGGAATCAGGGGGTTCTATGGCTACACCTTC. The full variable domain, in which reference TRBV18 and TRBJ1-2 provide the parts outside the CDR3, is NAGVMQNPRHLVRRRGQEARLRCSPMKGHSHVYWYRQLPEEGLKFMVYLQKENIIDESGMPKERFSAEFPKEGPSILRIQQVVRGDSAAYFCASSRQGIRGFYGYTFGSGTRLTVV.

The J gene is TRBJ1-1, the V gene TRBV4-1, with D unresolved. CDR1 is MGHRA and CDR2 is YSYEKL in the germline V gene. The CDR3 spans 12 residues. V gave up 1 base and J gave up 3 bases, with 3 bases separating them. DNA for the CDR3: TGCGCCAGCAGCCAAGCGGACACTGAAGCTTTCTTT. Protein sequence: CASSQADTEAFF.

The chain recombines TRBV5-1 with TRBJ2-5; 9 bases match TRBD1. The CDR3 is 15 residues long. V gave up 0 bases and J gave up 3 bases; unmatched junction bases: 3. Germline V CDR1 and CDR2: SGHRS, YFSETQ. The CDR3 loop reads CASSLEDRGKETQYF. CDR3 nucleotides: TGCGCCAGCAGCTTGGAGGACAGGGGAAAAGAGACCCAGTACTTC.

The chain uses TRBV4-3 and TRBJ2-3; the D gene is possibly TRBD1 (6 bases). The CDR3 length is 16 residues. Germline V CDR1 and CDR2: LGHNA, YSLEER. V lost 1 base, J lost 1 base, and 12 bases lay in between. The CDR3 sequence is CASSQGGGYGTDTQYF. The CDR3 DNA sequence: TGCGCCAGCAGCCAAGGAGGGGGATACGGCACAGATACGCAGTATTTT.

This chain joins TRBV28 and TRBJ1-2; 7 nucleotides align to TRBD1. Germline lookup yields CDR1 MDHEN and CDR2 SYDVKM. Trimming at V came to 3 bases and at J to 6 bases, leaving 4 bases not matched to a gene. The CDR3 contains 13 residues. The CDR3 region is CASSFQGVNGYTF. The CDR3 coding sequence is TGTGCCAGCAGTTTTCAGGGGGTAAATGGCTACACCTTC.

The chain carries TRBV11-2 and TRBJ2-7, with a weak D call TRBD2 (6 bases). The V gene lost 1 base and the J gene lost 4 bases, with 11 bases spanning the gap. This CDR3 has 14 residues. CDR1 is SGHAT and CDR2 is FQNNGV in the germline V gene. The chain's CDR3 is CASSLGPGLYEQYF. As DNA, the CDR3 is TGTGCCAGCAGCTTAGGCCCGGGACTGTACGAGCAGTACTTC.

This clone was detected only a few times. V and J are TRBV28 and TRBJ2-2; D gene uncertain. Germline V gene lookup returns CDR1 MDHEN and CDR2 SYDVKM. This CDR3 has 12 amino acids. Between the trimmed V and J ends, which lost 5 bases and 4 bases, there was a span of 5 bases. The CDR3 here is CASSTPTGELFF. The CDR3, as DNA: TGTGCCAGCAGTACACCCACCGGGGAGCTGTTTTTT.

In its sample, this clone was seen a few times. The chain links TRBV7-2 to TRBJ1-1, with 7 positions matching TRBD1. This CDR3 contains 14 residues. Trimming cost V 6 bases and J 6 bases; bases outside gene matches: 10. Germline V gene sequence: CDR1 SGHTA, CDR2 FQGNSA. This chain's CDR3 is CASSQYRGNPEAFF. For the CDR3, the DNA is TGTGCCAGCAGTCAATACAGGGGTAACCCTGAAGCTTTCTTT. Looking up the rest from reference TRBV7-2 and TRBJ1-1 gives the full variable domain: GAGVSQSPSNKVTEKGKDVELRCDPISGHTALYWYRQSLGQGLEFLIYFQGNSAPDKSGLPSDRFSAERTGGSVSTLTIQRTQQEDSAVYLCASSQYRGNPEAFFGQGTRLTVV.